This T cell receptor beta chain comes out of a study of vaccination and CD4 T cells after COVID-19. Once obtained from cultured CD4+ T cells, the DNA was sequenced using the Oncomine TCR Beta short-read assay. TCRdb reanalysed the PCR reads using MiXCR and keeps one entry per CDR3 protein. The sample shows 7,000 to 8,500 distinct CDR3 sequences, about 59% of them seen only once. Specified treatment: roughly nine-day PBMC culture with coronavirus spike peptide pools or control peptides (ViraFEST assay). This clonotype was recorded a few times. Its antigen is still unknown. Germline CDR1 and CDR2: DFQATT and SNEGSKA (reference sequence). This CDR3 is 14 amino acids long. Trimming left V 5 bases short and J 8 bases short, with 18 bases between.

The sequencing input was CD4+ T cells from blood, cultured in vitro. The chain has TRBV20-1 and TRBJ1-4; maybe TRBD1 (5 bases). The clonotype was recovered from a human donor who had recovered from COVID-19. The CDR3: CSAFYGTRGEKLFF. The CDR3, as DNA: TGCAGTGCTTTTTACGGGACTAGGGGCGAAAAACTGTTTTTT.